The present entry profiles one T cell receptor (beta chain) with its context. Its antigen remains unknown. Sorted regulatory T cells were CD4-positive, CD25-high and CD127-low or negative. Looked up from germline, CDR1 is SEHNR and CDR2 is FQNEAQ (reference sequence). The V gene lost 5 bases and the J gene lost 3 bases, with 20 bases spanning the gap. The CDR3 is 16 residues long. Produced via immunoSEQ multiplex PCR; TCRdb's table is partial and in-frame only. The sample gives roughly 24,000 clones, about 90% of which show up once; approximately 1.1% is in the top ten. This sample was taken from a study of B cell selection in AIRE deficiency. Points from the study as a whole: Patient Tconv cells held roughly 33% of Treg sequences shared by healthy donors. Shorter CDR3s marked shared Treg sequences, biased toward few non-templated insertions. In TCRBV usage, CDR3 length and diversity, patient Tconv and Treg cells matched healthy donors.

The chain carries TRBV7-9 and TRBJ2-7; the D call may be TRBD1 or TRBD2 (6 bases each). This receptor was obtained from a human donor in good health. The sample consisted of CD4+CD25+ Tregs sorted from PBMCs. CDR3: CASSPLGGLFGYEQYF. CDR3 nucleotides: TGTGCCAGCAGCCCTTTGGGGGGCCTATTCGGCTACGAGCAGTACTTC.